Below, 13 T cell receptor beta chains from the same sample are listed, as sequenced in a study of T cell repertoires and HLA-DP antigens. Antigens of these TCRs are unknown. Profiled with immunoSEQ multiplex PCR; TCRdb holds only in-frame clones, not every one. Here the sample spans approximately 90,000 clones, around 86% being singletons. The specimen sequenced was CD4+ T cells from PBMCs. These receptor sequences come from a man between 45 and 60 years old in good health and CMV-seronegative.

This sequence joins TRBV10-2 and TRBJ2-7, with 8 positions matching TRBD1. CDR1 and CDR2 from the germline V gene are WSHSY and SAAADI. The J segment lost 9 bases and the V segment lost 4 bases, leaving 17 bases of the junction unmatched. The CDR3 extends over 16 amino acids. The CDR3 here is CASSAGLQGQGARQYF. Here the CDR3 DNA reads TGCGCCAGCAGTGCTGGGCTCCAAGGGCAGGGGGCGAGGCAGTACTTC.

The V gene is TRBV29-1, the J gene TRBJ2-1; 11 bases align to TRBD2. The CDR3 is 17 amino acids. V shed 7 bases, J shed 0 bases, and the junction held 11 bases outside the gene matches. Germline lookup yields CDR1 SQVTM and CDR2 ANQGSEA. The CDR3 bases are TGCAGCGCGACTAGCGGGATTCCCTTGAGCTCCTACAATGAGCAGTTCTTC. This encodes CSATSGIPLSSYNEQFF.

The chain uses TRBV18 and TRBJ1-3, with D uncertain. The CDR3 extends over 13 amino acids. The V end was cut by 3 bases, the J end by 6 bases, with 9 bases between. CDR1 and CDR2 (germline): KGHSH, LQKENI. As DNA, the CDR3 is TGTGCCAGCTCACCCGGGCTTTCAAACACCATATATTTT. Amino acid sequence: CASSPGLSNTIYF.

The J gene is TRBJ2-1, the V gene TRBV11-2; 10 bases align to TRBD2. The trim removed 5 bases at V and 2 bases at J, leaving 3 bases unmatched. Germline V gene lookup returns CDR1 SGHAT and CDR2 FQNNGV. This CDR3 is built from 15 residues. CDR3: CASSRLAGTYNEQFF. CDR3 DNA sequence: TGTGCCAGCAGCCGACTAGCGGGCACCTACAATGAGCAGTTCTTC.

The V gene is TRBV6-1, the J gene TRBJ1-5, with a weak D call TRBD1 (5 bases). Germline lookup yields CDR1 MNHNS and CDR2 SASEGT. Deletions cut 0 bases from V and 7 bases from J, with 16 bases between. The CDR3 spans 16 residues. The CDR3 is CASSEALLGGWQPQHF. CDR3 in DNA: TGTGCCAGCAGTGAAGCGCTCTTGGGGGGTTGGCAGCCCCAGCATTTT.

J is TRBJ2-7 and V is TRBV15, with D uncertain. Germline V gene data show CDR1 as LNHNV and CDR2 as YYDKDF (reference sequence). The V end lost 0 bases, the J end lost 0 bases, and 6 bases lay between the germline ends. The CDR3 spans 14 residues. The CDR3: CATSRDPASYEQYF. The CDR3 DNA is TGTGCCACCAGCAGAGACCCGGCCTCCTACGAGCAGTACTTC.

The gene calls are TRBV18 and TRBJ1-3; D is uncertain. This CDR3 is 14 amino acids long. Germline values: CDR1 KGHSH, CDR2 LQKENI. The V and J ends lost 0 bases and 1 base respectively, with 4 bases between them. CDR3 residues: CASSPPGSGNTIYF. As DNA, the CDR3 is TGTGCCAGCTCACCACCCGGTTCTGGAAACACCATATATTTT.

The rearrangement uses TRBV18 and TRBJ2-7; a possible D gene is TRBD1 (5 bases). CDR1 KGHSH and CDR2 LQKENI come from the germline V gene. V shed 5 bases and J shed 7 bases, with 9 bases lying between them. The CDR3 contains 11 residues. CDR3 region: CASSTQGEQYF. The CDR3 coding sequence is TGTGCCAGCTCAACGCAGGGTGAGCAGTACTTC.

The V call is TRBV19, the J call TRBJ2-5; D not resolved. The CDR3 totals 13 residues. With 3 bases removed from V and 3 bases from J, the gap between germline ends came to 8 bases. Looked up from germline, CDR1 is LNHDA and CDR2 is SQIVND (reference sequence). In nucleotides, the CDR3 is TGTGCCAGTAGTATGAAAACGGAAGAGACCCAGTACTTC. Protein: CASSMKTEETQYF.

This clone has ten or more counts. This chain uses TRBV11-3 with TRBJ2-1, with TRBD2 identical over 8 bases. The CDR3 consists of 14 residues. Germline trimming cut 1 base from V and 4 bases from J; bases unmatched to any gene: 0. Germline loops: CDR1 SGHNT, CDR2 YENEEA. CDR3 sequence reads: CASSLAGGYNEQFF. CDR3 nucleotides: TGTGCCAGCAGCTTAGCGGGGGGGTACAATGAGCAGTTCTTC.

V and J are TRBV19 and TRBJ2-7; D might be TRBD1 (6 bases). Germline CDR1 LNHDA, CDR2 SQIVND (reference sequence). The CDR3 length is 12 residues. Trimming took 9 bases from V and 3 from J, leaving 12 bases between them. Here the CDR3 reads CASQDRNYEQYF. CDR3 bases: TGTGCCAGCCAAGACAGGAACTACGAGCAGTACTTC.

The CDR3: CASRAQVNTEAFF. CDR3 bases: TGTGCCAGCAGAGCACAGGTTAACACTGAAGCTTTCTTT. The chain joins TRBV6-6 to TRBJ1-1, with D perhaps TRBD1 (5 bases). Germline CDR1 is MNHNY and CDR2 is SVGAGI (reference sequence). Trimming removed 6 bases at V and 2 bases at J, with 10 bases between. The CDR3 sequence is 13 residues long.

This sequence joins TRBV5-1 and TRBJ2-5; no firm D call. The length of the CDR3 is 13 residues. Trimming left V 2 bases short and J 2 bases short, with 7 bases between. CDR1 SGHRS and CDR2 YFSETQ come from the germline V gene. This chain's CDR3 is CASSLYEQETQYF. The CDR3 DNA reads as TGCGCCAGCAGCTTATACGAGCAAGAGACCCAGTACTTC.